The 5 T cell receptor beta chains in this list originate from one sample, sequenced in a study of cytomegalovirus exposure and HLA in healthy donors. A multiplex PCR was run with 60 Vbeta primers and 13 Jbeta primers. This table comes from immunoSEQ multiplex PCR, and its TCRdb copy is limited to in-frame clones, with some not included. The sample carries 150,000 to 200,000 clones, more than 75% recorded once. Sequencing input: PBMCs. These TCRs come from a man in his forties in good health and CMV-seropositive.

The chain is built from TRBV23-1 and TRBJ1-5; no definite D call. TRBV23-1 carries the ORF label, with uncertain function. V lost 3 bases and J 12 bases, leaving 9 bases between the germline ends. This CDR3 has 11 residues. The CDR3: CASSHHGSQHF. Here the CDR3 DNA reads TGCGCCAGCAGTCACCACGGGAGCCAGCATTTT.

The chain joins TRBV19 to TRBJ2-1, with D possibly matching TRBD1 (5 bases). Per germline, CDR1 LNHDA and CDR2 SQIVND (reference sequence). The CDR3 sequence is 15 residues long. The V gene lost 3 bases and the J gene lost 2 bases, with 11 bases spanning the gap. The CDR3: CASSIDSATYNEQFF. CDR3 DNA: TGTGCCAGTAGTATCGACAGTGCAACCTACAATGAGCAGTTCTTC.

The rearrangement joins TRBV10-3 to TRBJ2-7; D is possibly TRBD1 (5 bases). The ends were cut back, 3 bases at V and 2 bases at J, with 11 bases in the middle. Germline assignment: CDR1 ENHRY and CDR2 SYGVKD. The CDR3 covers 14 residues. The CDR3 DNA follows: TGTGCCATCAGTGATGCAGGGTCCACCTACGAGCAGTACTTC. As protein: CAISDAGSTYEQYF.

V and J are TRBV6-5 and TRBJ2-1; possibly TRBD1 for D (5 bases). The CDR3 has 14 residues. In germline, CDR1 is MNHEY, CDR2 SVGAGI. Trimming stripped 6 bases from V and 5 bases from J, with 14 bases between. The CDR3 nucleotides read TGTGCCAGCAGACAACCCACCAGGGACAATGAGCAGTTCTTC. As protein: CASRQPTRDNEQFF.

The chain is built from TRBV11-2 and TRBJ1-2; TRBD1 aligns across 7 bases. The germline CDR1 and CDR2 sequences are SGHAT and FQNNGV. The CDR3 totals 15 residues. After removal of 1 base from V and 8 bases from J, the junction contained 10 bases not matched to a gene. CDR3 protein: CASSLGPRTGTGYTF. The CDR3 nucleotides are TGTGCCAGCAGCTTAGGCCCCCGGACAGGAACAGGCTACACCTTC.